This T cell receptor (beta chain) was sequenced in a study of regulatory T cells in long-lasting Graves disease. As to time point: persistent/refractory GD, antithyroid drugs over 5 years with positive TRAb. PBMC-derived RNA was used for the TCR library. A peripheral blood sample, roughly 8.8 milliliters in volume, was drawn into EDTA tubes. The sample holds many counts of this clonotype. In building TCR beta libraries, iRepertoire HTBI primers were used together with Arm-PCR of CDR3 regions. TCRdb passed the multiplex PCR reads through MiXCR, listing each CDR3 protein once. The sample yields 350,000 to 500,000 distinct CDR3 sequences, approximately 22% seen once. In germline, CDR1 is MNHEY, CDR2 SMNVEV (reference sequence). The junction had 8 bases not matched to a gene; V was cut back by 5 bases and J by 6 bases. CDR3 size: 15 residues.

The V and J genes are TRBV27 and TRBJ2-7; TRBD1 matches 12 bases. The TCR comes from a female donor with Graves disease. The specimen comprised peripheral blood mononuclear cells (PBMCs), sampled when the disease was refractory, from a patient treated with antithyroid drugs. CDR3 sequence: CASSPTGTGGAEQYF. The DNA for the CDR3 is TGTGCCAGCAGTCCAACCGGGACAGGGGGCGCCGAGCAGTACTTC.